What follows are 3 T cell receptor beta chains derived from one specimen sequenced in a study of cytomegalovirus exposure and HLA in healthy donors. Use of 60 Vbeta and 13 Jbeta primers characterized the PCR. Sequencing used immunoSEQ multiplex PCR; TCRdb keeps in-frame clones, though not all of them. Its listing shows some 120,000 clones. Sequences were obtained from PBMCs. The receptors derive from a woman aged 55-69 years in good health and CMV-seronegative.

The chain recombines TRBV6-5 with TRBJ1-2; 9 positions match TRBD1. V was pared by 6 bases and J by 3 bases, with 8 bases of the junction left unmatched. CDR1 and CDR2 (germline): MNHEY, SVGAGI. There are 15 residues in the CDR3. CDR3 in amino acids: CASSHDRGGDYGYTF. Written as DNA, the CDR3 is TGTGCCAGCAGCCATGACAGGGGGGGCGACTATGGCTACACCTTC.

The rearrangement uses TRBV10-3 and TRBJ1-3, with TRBD1 identical over 11 bases. Germline CDR1 and CDR2: ENHRY and SYGVKD. V lost 6 bases to trimming and J lost 2 bases; unmatched junction nucleotides: 0. This CDR3 has 14 residues. This CDR3 reads CAIRGQGAGNTIYF. The CDR3 DNA reads as TGTGCCATCAGGGGACAGGGGGCTGGAAACACCATATATTTT.

The gene calls are TRBV7-9 and TRBJ2-4, with D unclear. The CDR3 contains 15 residues. Germline lookup yields CDR1 SEHNR and CDR2 FQNEAQ (reference sequence). V was trimmed by 0 bases and J by 10 bases, leaving 16 bases between them. The CDR3 DNA reads as TGTGCCAGCAGCTTAGCATCCCAGATCCCGAAGATTCAGTACTTC. Translation gives CASSLASQIPKIQYF.